What follows are 16 T cell receptor beta chains derived from one specimen sequenced in a study of blood T cell repertoires in COVID-19. Sequencing was performed with immunoSEQ multiplex PCR; in TCRdb, only in-frame clones are kept and a portion is missing. The sample records about 200,000 clones, approximately 84% being singletons. The sequencing input was peripheral blood. The receptors come from a woman aged 70-85 years with active or convalescent COVID-19.

This chain joins TRBV21-1 and TRBJ2-1; the table gives TRBD1 as D, unverified against the DNA. TRBV21-1 is flagged as a pseudogene. The CDR3 contains 15 residues. This CDR3 is CASSKQGQGYNEQFF. The DNA for the CDR3 is TGTGCCAGCAGCAAACAGGGACAGGGATACAATGAGCAGTTCTTC.

This chain connects TRBV11-2 to TRBJ1-6; 11 nucleotides match TRBD1. CDR1 and CDR2 from the germline V gene are SGHAT and FQNNGV. This CDR3 is 17 amino acids long. The V and J ends lost 6 bases and 2 bases, in that order; junction bases with no gene match: 6. CDR3 coding DNA: TGTGCCAGCAGAAGAGGACAGGGGGCGACCTATAATTCACCCCTCCACTTT. This encodes CASRRGQGATYNSPLHF.

This clone was found once. The genes are TRBV2 and TRBJ2-1; D gene ambiguous. This CDR3 comprises 12 residues. Trimming shortened V by 8 bases and J by 10 bases, and 15 bases separated the two germline ends. Per the germline V gene, CDR1 is SNHLY and CDR2 is FYNNEI. The CDR3 sequence is CASLRQTGEQFF. DNA for the CDR3: TGTGCCAGCCTACGCCAAACCGGGGAGCAGTTCTTC.

The CDR3 DNA is TGTGCACACTCGAGGAGATACGAGCAGTACTTC. Amino acid sequence: CAHSRRYEQYF. V is TRBV28 and J is TRBJ2-7; D is uncertain. CDR3 length: 11 residues. Germline CDR1 reads MDHEN; CDR2 reads SYDVKM.

The chain carries TRBV5-1 and TRBJ2-5; TRBD1 matches 7 bases. The trim removed 3 bases at V and 2 bases at J, leaving 4 bases unmatched. This CDR3 is 14 amino acids long. The germline V gene has CDR1 SGHRS and CDR2 YFSETQ. The CDR3 here is CASSSGTVQETQYF. DNA for the CDR3: TGCGCCAGCAGCTCGGGGACAGTTCAAGAGACCCAGTACTTC.

The CDR3 loop reads CATSDPRIAGNIQYF. The CDR3 region has the DNA TGTGCCACCAGTGACCCTCGAATAGCGGGAAACATTCAGTACTTC. The V call is TRBV24-1, the J call TRBJ2-4; the match to TRBD2 covers 7 bases. The CDR3 runs to 15 residues. Germline V lookup: CDR1 KGHDR, CDR2 SFDVKD. The J segment lost 6 bases and the V segment lost 4 bases, leaving 8 bases of the junction unmatched.

The chain employs TRBV11-2 and TRBJ2-3, with TRBD1 matching 7 bases. The V gene end was trimmed by 5 bases and the J gene end by 8 bases; junction bases not matched to a gene: 13. The length of the CDR3 is 15 residues. Germline V CDR1 and CDR2: SGHAT, FQNNGV. The DNA of the CDR3 is TGTGCCAGCAGCACGGGACAGCCAGCACAGACTACGCAGTATTTT. Residues: CASSTGQPAQTTQYF.

The gene calls are TRBV5-5 and TRBJ1-2; possible D gene TRBD1, 6 bases. V was cut by 4 bases and J by 1 base, with 11 bases left in between. Germline values: CDR1 SGHKS, CDR2 YYEKEE (reference sequence). CDR3 size: 14 residues. The CDR3 nucleotides read TGTGCCAGCAGCCGGACAGCGATTAACTATGGCTACACCTTC. It translates to CASSRTAINYGYTF.

The chain combines TRBV21-1 with TRBJ2-1; the D call TRBD1 from the table was never checked on the DNA. TRBV21-1 is classified as a pseudogene. The CDR3 spans 11 residues. CDR3 sequence reads: CASRQGEGQFF. CDR3 DNA: TGTGCCAGCAGACAGGGGGAAGGGCAGTTCTTC.

This clone has just one count. The V call is TRBV6-5, the J call TRBJ2-7; possibly TRBD1 for D (5 bases). The CDR3 totals 13 residues. V lost 5 bases, J lost 3 bases, and 11 bases lay in between. Germline-derived CDR1 and CDR2 are MNHEY and SVGAGI. The CDR3 coding sequence is TGTGCCAGCAGTAGGGGTCGCGGCTACGAGCAGTACTTC. Protein: CASSRGRGYEQYF.

The genes are TRBV3-1 (or the pseudogene TRBV3-2) and TRBJ2-2, with 8 bases aligning to TRBD1. V lost 4 bases to trimming and J lost 6 bases; unmatched junction nucleotides: 7. CDR3 length: 15 residues. Per germline, CDR1 LGHDT and CDR2 YNNKEL (reference sequence). The CDR3 loop reads CASSRRQGWAGELFF. The DNA of the CDR3 is TGTGCCAGCAGCCGGCGACAGGGGTGGGCCGGGGAGCTGTTTTTT.

Points on this clone: The sample contains more than one DNA sequence encoding this CDR3. The chain has TRBV7-9 and TRBJ1-2; tentative D call: TRBD1 (5 bases). The CDR3 extends over 12 amino acids. The germline V and J ends were trimmed by 5 bases and 3 bases, with 7 bases remaining between them. Germline-derived CDR1 and CDR2 are SEHNR and FQNEAQ (reference sequence). CDR3 region: CASSPQDYGYTF. The CDR3 DNA follows: TGTGCCAGCAGCCCACAGGACTATGGCTACACCTTC. Full variable domain (remainder filled in from reference TRBV7-9 and TRBJ1-2): DTGVSQNPRHKITKRGQNVTFRCDPISEHNRLYWYRQTLGQGPEFLTYFQNEAQLEKSRLLSDRFSAERPKGSFSTLEIQRTEQGDSAMYLCASSPQDYGYTFGSGTRLTVV.

The CDR3 region is CASSLAGSSNQPQHF. CDR3 sequence (DNA): TGTGCCAGCAGTTTGGCAGGGTCTAGCAATCAGCCCCAGCATTTT. The J gene is TRBJ1-5, the V gene TRBV28; perhaps TRBD1 as D (5 bases). Trimming pared 3 bases from V and 0 bases from J, leaving 9 bases between. The CDR3 runs 15 residues. The germline V gene has CDR1 MDHEN and CDR2 SYDVKM.

This rearrangement joins TRBV4-1 to TRBJ1-5; TRBD1 matches at 7 bases. CDR3 length: 15 amino acids. V was clipped by 1 base and J by 3 bases; unmatched bases: 3. Per germline, CDR1 MGHRA and CDR2 YSYEKL. DNA of the CDR3: TGCGCCAGCAGCCAAGCCGACAGGGTCAATCAGCCCCAGCATTTT. It codes for CASSQADRVNQPQHF.

The J gene is TRBJ2-1, the V gene TRBV10-2; D may be TRBD2 (6 bases). Trimming removed 0 bases from V and 8 bases from J, with 14 bases in between. The CDR3 is 15 residues long. Germline V lookup: CDR1 WSHSY, CDR2 SAAADI. The chain's CDR3 is CASSESKGVADEQFF. The CDR3 DNA reads as TGCGCCAGCAGTGAGTCGAAAGGGGTAGCGGATGAGCAGTTCTTC.

This chain uses TRBV19 with TRBJ2-1, with 13 bases that match TRBD2. Germline lookup yields CDR1 LNHDA and CDR2 SQIVND (reference sequence). V dropped 5 bases and J dropped 2; count of bases not matched to a gene: 6. The CDR3 runs to 17 residues. CDR3 in DNA: TGTGCCAGTAGTTCCGGGACTAGCGGGATGGCCTACAATGAGCAGTTCTTC. Its translation: CASSSGTSGMAYNEQFF.